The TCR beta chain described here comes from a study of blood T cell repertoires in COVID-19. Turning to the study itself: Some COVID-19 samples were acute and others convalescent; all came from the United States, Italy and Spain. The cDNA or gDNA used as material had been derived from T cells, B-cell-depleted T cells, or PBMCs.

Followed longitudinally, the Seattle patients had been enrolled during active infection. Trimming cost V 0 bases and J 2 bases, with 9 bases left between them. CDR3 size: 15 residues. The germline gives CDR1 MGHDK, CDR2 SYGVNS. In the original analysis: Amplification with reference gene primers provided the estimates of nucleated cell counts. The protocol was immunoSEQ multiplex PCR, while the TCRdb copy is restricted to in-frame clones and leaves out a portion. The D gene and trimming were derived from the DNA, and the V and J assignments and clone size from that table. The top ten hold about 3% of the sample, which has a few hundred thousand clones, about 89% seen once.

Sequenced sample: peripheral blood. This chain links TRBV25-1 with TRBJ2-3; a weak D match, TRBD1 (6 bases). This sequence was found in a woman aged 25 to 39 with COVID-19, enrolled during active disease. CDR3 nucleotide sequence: TGTGCCAGCAGTGAATATGGGGGCGCCACAGATACGCAGTATTTT. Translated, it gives CASSEYGGATDTQYF.